The text below deals with one T cell receptor (beta chain). What it binds is not known. Clones were read by immunoSEQ multiplex PCR, and TCRdb kept only the in-frame ones, dropping some. The table records 1.5 million to 1.9 million clones, 98% of them present only once. The record originates from a study of shared clonotypes between healthy human individuals. Study conclusions and caveats: A handful of donors had around 5% of their naive CD4 clonotypes in common. The rarefaction results pointed to incomplete sorted-subset sequencing despite large depth. Sampling included only blood; tissue repertoires likely differ. Estimated richness was generally greater in naive than memory subsets.

Trimming took 2 bases from V and 8 from J, leaving 18 bases between them. CDR3 size: 15 residues. Per the germline V gene, CDR1 is LNHDA and CDR2 is SQIVND (reference sequence). Sequencing used naive CD4+ T cells sorted from blood. Subset noted: CD45RA+ positively selected. The chain uses TRBV19 and TRBJ1-2; TRBD1 is a possible D gene (5 bases). This TCR was sampled from a man aged 25 to 40 in good health. The CDR3 region is CASSIPAGNFRGYTF. DNA for the CDR3: TGTGCCAGTAGTATACCCGCAGGGAACTTTCGGGGCTACACCTTC.